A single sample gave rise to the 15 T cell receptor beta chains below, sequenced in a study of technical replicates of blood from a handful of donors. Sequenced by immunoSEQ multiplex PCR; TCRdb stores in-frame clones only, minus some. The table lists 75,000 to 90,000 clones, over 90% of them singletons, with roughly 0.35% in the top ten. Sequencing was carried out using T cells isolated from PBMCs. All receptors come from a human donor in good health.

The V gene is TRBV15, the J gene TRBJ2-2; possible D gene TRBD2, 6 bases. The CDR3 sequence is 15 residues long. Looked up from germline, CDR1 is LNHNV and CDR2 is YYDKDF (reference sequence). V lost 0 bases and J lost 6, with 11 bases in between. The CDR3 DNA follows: TGTGCCACCAGCAGAGATAGAGCGGGCGCCGGGGAGCTGTTTTTT. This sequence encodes CATSRDRAGAGELFF.

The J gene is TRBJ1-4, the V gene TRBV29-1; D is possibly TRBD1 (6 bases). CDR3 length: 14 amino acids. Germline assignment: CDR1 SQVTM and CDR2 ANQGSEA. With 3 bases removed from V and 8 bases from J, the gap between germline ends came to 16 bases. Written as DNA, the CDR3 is TGCAGCGTTGAGACAGGCGTGTCAGAAGAAAAACTGTTTTTT. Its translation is CSVETGVSEEKLFF. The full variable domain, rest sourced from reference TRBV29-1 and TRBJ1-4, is SAVISQKPSRDICQRGTSLTIQCQVDSQVTMMFWYRQQPGQSLTLIATANQGSEATYESGFVIDKFPISRPNLTFSTLTVSNMSPEDSSIYLCSVETGVSEEKLFFGSGTQLSVL.

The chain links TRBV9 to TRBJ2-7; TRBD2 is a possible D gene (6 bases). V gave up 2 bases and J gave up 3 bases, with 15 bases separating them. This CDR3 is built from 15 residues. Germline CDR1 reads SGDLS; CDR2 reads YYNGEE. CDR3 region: CASSVGGLPGYEQYF. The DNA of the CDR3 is TGTGCCAGCAGCGTGGGGGGTCTTCCGGGCTACGAGCAGTACTTC.

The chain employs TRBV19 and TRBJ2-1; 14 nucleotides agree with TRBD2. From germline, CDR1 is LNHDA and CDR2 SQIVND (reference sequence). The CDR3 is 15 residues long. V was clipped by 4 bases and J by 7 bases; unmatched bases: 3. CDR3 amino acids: CASSRLAGGGNEQFF. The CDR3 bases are TGTGCCAGTAGTAGACTAGCGGGAGGGGGTAATGAGCAGTTCTTC.

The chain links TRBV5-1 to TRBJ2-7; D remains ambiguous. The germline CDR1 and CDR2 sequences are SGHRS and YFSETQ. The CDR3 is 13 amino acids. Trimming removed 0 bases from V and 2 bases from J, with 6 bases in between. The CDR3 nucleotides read TGCGCCAGCAGCTTGGTGGCAGCCTACGAGCAGTACTTC. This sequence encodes CASSLVAAYEQYF.

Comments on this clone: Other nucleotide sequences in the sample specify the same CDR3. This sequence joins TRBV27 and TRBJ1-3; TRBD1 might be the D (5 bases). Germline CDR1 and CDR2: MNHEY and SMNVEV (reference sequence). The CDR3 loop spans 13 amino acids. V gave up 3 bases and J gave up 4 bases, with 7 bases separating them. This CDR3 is CASSFDSGNTIYF. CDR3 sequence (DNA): TGTGCCAGCAGTTTTGACAGCGGAAACACCATATATTTT.

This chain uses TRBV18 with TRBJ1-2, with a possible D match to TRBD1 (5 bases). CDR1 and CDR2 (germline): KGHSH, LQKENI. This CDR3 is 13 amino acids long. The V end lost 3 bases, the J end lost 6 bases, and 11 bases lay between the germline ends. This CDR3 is CASSPTQTDGYTF. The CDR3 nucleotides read TGTGCCAGCTCACCGACGCAGACAGATGGCTACACCTTC.

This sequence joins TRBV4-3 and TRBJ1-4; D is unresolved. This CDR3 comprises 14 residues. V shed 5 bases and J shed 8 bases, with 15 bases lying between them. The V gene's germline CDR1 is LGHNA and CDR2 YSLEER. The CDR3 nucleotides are TGCGCCAGCAGCTATGGTAGAGTAAAGGAAAAACTGTTTTTT. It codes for CASSYGRVKEKLFF.

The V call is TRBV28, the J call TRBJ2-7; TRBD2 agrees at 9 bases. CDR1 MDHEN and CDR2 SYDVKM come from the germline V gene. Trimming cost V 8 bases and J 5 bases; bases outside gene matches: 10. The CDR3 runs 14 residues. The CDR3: CASGLSGRPHEQYF. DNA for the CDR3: TGTGCCAGCGGTCTTAGCGGGAGACCCCACGAGCAGTACTTC.

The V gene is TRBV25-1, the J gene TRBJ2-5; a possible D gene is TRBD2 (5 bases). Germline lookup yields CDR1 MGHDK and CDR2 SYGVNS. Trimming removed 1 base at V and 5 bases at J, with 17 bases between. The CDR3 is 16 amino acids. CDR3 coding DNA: TGTGCCAGCAGTGAATTAGACTATATTTTGATGGAGACCCAGTACTTC. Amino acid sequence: CASSELDYILMETQYF.

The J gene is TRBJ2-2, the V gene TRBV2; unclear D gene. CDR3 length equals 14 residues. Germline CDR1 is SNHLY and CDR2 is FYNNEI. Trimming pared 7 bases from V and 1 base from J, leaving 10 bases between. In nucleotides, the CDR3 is TGTGCCAGCACTCGAAACGGGAACACCGGGGAGCTGTTTTTT. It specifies CASTRNGNTGELFF.

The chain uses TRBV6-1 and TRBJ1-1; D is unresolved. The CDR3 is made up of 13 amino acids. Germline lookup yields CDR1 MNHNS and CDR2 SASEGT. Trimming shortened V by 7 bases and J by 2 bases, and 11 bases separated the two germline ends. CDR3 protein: CASIPLENTEAFF. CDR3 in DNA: TGTGCCAGCATCCCCTTAGAAAACACTGAAGCTTTCTTT.

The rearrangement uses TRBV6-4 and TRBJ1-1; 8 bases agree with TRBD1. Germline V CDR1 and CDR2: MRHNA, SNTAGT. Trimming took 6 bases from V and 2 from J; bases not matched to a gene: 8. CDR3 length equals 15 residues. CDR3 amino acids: CASRNRTGSNTEAFF. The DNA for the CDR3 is TGTGCCAGCAGGAACAGGACAGGGTCCAACACTGAAGCTTTCTTT.

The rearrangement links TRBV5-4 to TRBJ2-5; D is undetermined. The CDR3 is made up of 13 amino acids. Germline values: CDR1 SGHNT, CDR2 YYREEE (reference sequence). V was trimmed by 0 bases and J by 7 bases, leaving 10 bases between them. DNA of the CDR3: TGTGCCAGCAGCTTGGACGCCTCCGGGACCCAGTACTTC. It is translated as CASSLDASGTQYF. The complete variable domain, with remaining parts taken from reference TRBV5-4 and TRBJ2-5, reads ETGVTQSPTHLIKTRGQQVTLRCSSQSGHNTVSWYQQALGQGPQFIFQYYREEENGRGNFPPRFSGLQFPNYSSELNVNALELDDSALYLCASSLDASGTQYFGPGTRLLVL.

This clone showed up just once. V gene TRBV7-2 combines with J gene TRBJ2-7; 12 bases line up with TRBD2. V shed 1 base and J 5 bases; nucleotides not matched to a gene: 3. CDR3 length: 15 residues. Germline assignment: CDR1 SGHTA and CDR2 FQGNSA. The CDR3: CASSLELAGGNEQYF. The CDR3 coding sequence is TGTGCCAGCAGCTTAGAGCTAGCGGGAGGGAACGAGCAGTACTTC.